This T cell receptor beta chain was found in a study of T cells in tumors after PD-1 blockade. Study-level background: Treatment was either pembrolizumab 200 mg every 3 weeks or cemiplimab 350 mg every 2 weeks. A subset received ongoing vismodegib 150 mg daily alongside anti-PD-1 therapy. Study observations and caveats: Roughly 42% of tumor TCR clonotypes were also found in blood.

Clones were sequenced by immunoSEQ multiplex PCR, and TCRdb holds only the in-frame ones, with some missing. Seen here are 30,000 to 35,000 clones, 73% observed once, and the top ten hold around 43%. A note on this clone: Its antigen is not identified.

Germline V gene lookup returns CDR1 MNHEY and CDR2 SVGAGI. The V gene end was trimmed by 8 bases and the J gene end by 4 bases; junction bases not matched to a gene: 5. The CDR3 contains 15 residues. Input was roughly 550 ng to 6,500 ng of genomic DNA from tumor or blood. The source material was PBMCs, sampled after anti-PD-1 treatment. J is TRBJ2-4 and V is TRBV6-5; TRBD2 matches 13 bases. The source of this sequence is a human donor with basal cell carcinoma. The CDR3 coding sequence is TGTGCCAGCCAAGGGACTAGCGGGACTAAAAACATTCAGTACTTC. It codes for CASQGTSGTKNIQYF.